This section outlines one T cell receptor beta chain sequence together with its context. Antigen unknown. An end of the junction differs from the germline gene, which may be a read error. Germline loops: CDR1 SSHAT, CDR2 FNYEAQ (reference sequence). The CDR3 totals 17 residues. These data are taken from a study of cytomegalovirus exposure and HLA in healthy donors. Vbeta (60) and Jbeta (13) primers were used in the PCR. Sequencing was performed with immunoSEQ multiplex PCR; in TCRdb, only in-frame clones are kept and a portion is missing. The repertoire holds 95,000 or so clones, with 81% as singletons. Study-wide findings and caveats: Presence/absence analyses treated sequencing depth as roughly uniform across donors. Over 150 TCR beta chains were listed as cytomegalovirus-associated.

The chain uses TRBV7-7 and TRBJ2-1, with 9 positions matching TRBD2. The origin of this receptor is a woman in her seventies in good health and CMV-seropositive. Material for sequencing was PBMCs. The CDR3 DNA follows: TGTGCTAGCAGCCCCTCGTCCCGCGGGAGGGGGGACAATGAGCAGTTCTTC. Residues: CASSPSSRGRGDNEQFF.